This T cell receptor beta chain was captured in a study of blood T cell repertoires in COVID-19. Authors' analysis steps: Researchers report that nucleated cell counts were estimated from reference gene primer amplification. Clones were sequenced by immunoSEQ multiplex PCR, and TCRdb holds only the in-frame ones, with some missing. That table gives V, J and clone size, and the DNA gave D and trimming. The sample lists tens of thousands of clones, about 82% occurring once. This clone was picked up one time. Source material: peripheral blood. The sequence derives from a man in his fifties or sixties in a cohort sampled during active COVID-19.

DNA for the CDR3: TGTGCCAGCAGTCAGTCATCGGGGAGCAATCAGCCCCAGCATTTT. Protein: CASSQSSGSNQPQHF. This chain joins TRBV2 and TRBJ1-5; no definite D call. The CDR3 covers 15 residues. Germline V gene sequence: CDR1 SNHLY, CDR2 FYNNEI. Trimming took off 5 bases at V and 1 base at J, with 12 bases between the two ends.